This is a list of T cell receptor beta chains from one sample in a study of cytomegalovirus exposure and HLA in healthy donors. Measured with immunoSEQ multiplex PCR; TCRdb has only the in-frame clones, and not every one. The sample lists around 71,000 clones; roughly 63% were seen once. Sequences were obtained from PBMCs. The receptors shown here come from a man aged 30 to 45 in good health and CMV-seropositive. Each CDR3 is given with its conserved first and last residue. Each record gives: clone size, J gene, D gene, V gene, CDR3 protein, CDR3 DNA. The D gene is left open where the match is weak. Part of the rows lack a size; the others show once, few, many or a class for expanded clones.

-	TRBJ1-1	-	TRBV27	CASQITGYGTEAFF	TGTGCCAGCCAAATTACAGGGTATGGCACTGAAGCTTTCTTT
-	TRBJ2-7	TRBD2	TRBV6-5	CASRLSGGSTHEQYF	TGTGCCAGCAGGCTCAGCGGGGGTAGTACCCACGAGCAGTACTTC
-	TRBJ2-3	-	TRBV7-6	CASSLGGPTDTQYF	TGTGCCAGCAGCCTCGGGGGGCCCACAGATACGCAGTATTTT
-	TRBJ2-7	-	TRBV20-1	CSASIQAEQYF	TGCAGTGCTAGTATCCAGGCCGAGCAGTACTTC
-	TRBJ1-2	-	TRBV16	CASSQSGSSGYGYTF	TGTGCCAGCAGCCAATCTGGTAGTTCCGGCTATGGCTACACCTTC
-	TRBJ2-3	-	TRBV4-1	CASRRGDTQYF	TGCGCCAGCAGAAGAGGAGATACGCAGTATTTT
-	TRBJ2-7	-	TRBV11-3	CASSLENTGPYEQYF	TGTGCCAGCAGCTTAGAAAACACAGGGCCCTACGAGCAGTACTTC
-	TRBJ2-3	-	TRBV5-6	CASSLAKQGGVDTQYF	TGTGCCAGCAGCTTGGCCAAGCAGGGCGGTGTAGATACGCAGTATTTT
-	TRBJ1-6	TRBD1	TRBV11-3	CASSLGQGSVSALHF	TGTGCCAGCAGCTTGGGACAGGGGTCTGTGTCGGCCCTCCACTTT
-	TRBJ2-1	TRBD2	TRBV7-2	CASSLESGTYNEQFF	TGTGCCAGCAGCTTAGAGAGCGGGACTTACAATGAGCAGTTCTTC
-	TRBJ2-3	-	TRBV2	CASTLLRDTQYF	TGTGCCAGCACTCTATTGAGAGATACGCAGTATTTT
few	TRBJ2-7	-	TRBV2	CASRGAGLVTYEQYF	TGTGCCAGCAGGGGGGCAGGCTTGGTTACCTACGAGCAGTACTTC
-	TRBJ1-1	TRBD1	TRBV5-6	CASRPGTGGTGTEAFF	TGTGCCAGCAGGCCGGGGACAGGGGGTACTGGGACTGAAGCTTTCTTT
-	TRBJ2-7	TRBD1	TRBV15	CATSSDRGHEQYF	TGTGCCACCAGCAGCGACAGGGGTCACGAGCAGTACTTC
-	TRBJ2-7	TRBD1	TRBV29-1	CSVDGTGLYEQYF	TGCAGCGTTGACGGGACAGGGCTCTACGAGCAGTACTTC
once	TRBJ2-7	-	TRBV27	CASSPSRAGGAEQYF	TGTGCCAGCAGTCCCTCGAGGGCTGGGGGGGCCGAGCAGTACTTC
few	TRBJ1-1	TRBD1	TRBV7-9	CASSHRHPGGLLEAFF	TGTGCCAGCAGCCACAGGCATCCAGGGGGACTTTTGGAGGCTTTCTTT
-	TRBJ2-7	TRBD1	TRBV7-9	CASSSDRGREVEQYF	TGTGCCAGCAGTTCTGACAGGGGGCGGGAGGTCGAGCAGTACTTC
-	TRBJ1-6	TRBD1	TRBV2	CASSDGVAGGRGGSPLHF	TGTGCCAGCAGTGACGGGGTGGCAGGGGGCAGAGGAGGGTCACCCCTCCACTTT
-	TRBJ2-5	TRBD2	TRBV7-6	CASSRGTSGRTIQETQYF	TGTGCCAGCAGCCGGGGGACTAGCGGGAGGACCATACAAGAGACCCAGTACTTC
-	TRBJ2-7	-	TRBV2	CASSQGGTLFPREQYF	TGTGCCAGCAGCCAGGGCGGGACTCTTTTCCCTCGCGAGCAGTACTTC
-	TRBJ1-1	-	TRBV11-3	CASSLDGVNTEAFF	TGTGCCAGCAGCTTAGACGGGGTGAACACTGAAGCTTTCTTT
-	TRBJ2-3	TRBD2	TRBV9	CASSGERETITDTQYF	TGTGCCAGCAGCGGAGAGCGGGAGACGATAACGGATACGCAGTATTTT
-	TRBJ2-3	TRBD2	TRBV5-6	CASSSARVEAGGTDTQYF	TGTGCCAGCAGCTCGGCCAGGGTTGAAGCGGGAGGCACAGATACGCAGTATTTT
few	TRBJ2-7	TRBD1	TRBV18	CASSQDRGAYEQYF	TGTGCCAGCTCCCAGGACAGGGGGGCCTACGAGCAGTACTTC
-	TRBJ1-2	-	TRBV5-1	CASGDGPGDGYTF	TGCGCCAGCGGGGACGGACCAGGGGATGGCTACACCTTC
-	TRBJ2-3	-	TRBV19	CASNRERSTDTQYF	TGTGCCAGTAATAGGGAGAGGAGCACAGATACGCAGTATTTT
-	TRBJ2-7	TRBD2	TRBV28	CASRTSGISYEQYF	TGTGCCAGTCGGACTAGCGGTATCTCCTACGAGCAGTACTTC
-	TRBJ2-3	TRBD2	TRBV7-9	CASSHTSGGAFLTDTQYF	TGTGCCAGCAGCCATACTAGCGGGGGGGCCTTCCTCACAGATACGCAGTATTTT
-	TRBJ2-3	TRBD2	TRBV29-1	CSVRGREGSDTQYF	TGCAGCGTGAGGGGGCGGGAGGGCTCAGATACGCAGTATTTT
-	TRBJ1-4	TRBD1	TRBV4-1	CASSQDRGGKLFF	TGCGCCAGCAGCCAGGACAGGGGGGGAAAACTGTTTTTT
-	TRBJ1-3	TRBD1	TRBV25-1	CASSESLPGTASGNTIYF	TGTGCCAGCAGTGAATCTCTCCCCGGGACAGCCTCTGGAAACACCATATATTTT
-	TRBJ1-2	TRBD1	TRBV6-1	CASRETGAYGYTF	TGTGCCAGCAGGGAGACAGGGGCCTATGGCTACACCTTC